Sequencing of this T cell receptor beta chain was carried out in a study of control samples from healthy donors and cancer patients. TCRdb's copy holds only in-frame clones and misses some; the assay was immunoSEQ multiplex PCR. This table holds some 99,000 clones, 90% found once. The CDR3 covers 12 residues. V was pared by 3 bases and J by 7 bases, with 4 bases of the junction left unmatched. Germline V gene data show CDR1 as DFQATT and CDR2 as SNEGSKA (reference sequence). The sequencing input was blood. The V and J genes are TRBV20-1 and TRBJ1-2; TRBD1 matches 8 bases. The receptor was derived from a human donor in good health. The donor label of this sample is uncertain. DNA of the CDR3: TGCAGTGCTAGTAGGCAGGGGGCTGGCTACACCTTC. Translating gives CSASRQGAGYTF.